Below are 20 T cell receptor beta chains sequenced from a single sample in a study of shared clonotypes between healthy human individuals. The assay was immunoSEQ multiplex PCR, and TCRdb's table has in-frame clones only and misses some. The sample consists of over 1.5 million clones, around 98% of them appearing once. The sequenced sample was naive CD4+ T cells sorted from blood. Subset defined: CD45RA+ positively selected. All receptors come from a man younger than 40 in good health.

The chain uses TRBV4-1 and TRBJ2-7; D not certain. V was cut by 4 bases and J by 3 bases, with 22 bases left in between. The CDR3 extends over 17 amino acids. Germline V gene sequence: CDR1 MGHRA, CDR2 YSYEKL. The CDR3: CASSLVSGSSYDYEQYF. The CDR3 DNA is TGCGCCAGCAGCCTAGTGAGTGGCTCTTCATATGACTACGAGCAGTACTTC.

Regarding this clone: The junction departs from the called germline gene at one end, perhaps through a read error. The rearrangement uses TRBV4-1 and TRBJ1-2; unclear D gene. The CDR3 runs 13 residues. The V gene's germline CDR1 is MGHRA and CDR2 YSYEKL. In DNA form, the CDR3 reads TGCGCCAGCAGCCAAGATATCCGGCTGCTTAAACACTTC. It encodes CASSQDIRLLKHF.

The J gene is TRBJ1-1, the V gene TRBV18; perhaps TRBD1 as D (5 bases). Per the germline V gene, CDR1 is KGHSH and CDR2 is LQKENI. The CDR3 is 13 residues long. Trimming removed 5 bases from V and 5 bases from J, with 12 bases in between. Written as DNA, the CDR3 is TGTGCCAGCTCAGTGGGACCAGGTACTGAAGCTTTCTTT. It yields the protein CASSVGPGTEAFF.

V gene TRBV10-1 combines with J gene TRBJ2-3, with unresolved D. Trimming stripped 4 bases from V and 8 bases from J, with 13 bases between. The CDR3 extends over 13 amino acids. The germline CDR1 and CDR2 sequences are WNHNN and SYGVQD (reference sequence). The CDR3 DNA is TGCGCCAGCAGTGGAAACTATAAGGCTACGCAGTATTTT. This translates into CASSGNYKATQYF.

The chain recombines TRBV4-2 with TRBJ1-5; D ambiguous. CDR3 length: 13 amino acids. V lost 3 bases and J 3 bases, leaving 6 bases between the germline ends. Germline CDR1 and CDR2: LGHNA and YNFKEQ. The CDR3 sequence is CASSHRTNQPQHF. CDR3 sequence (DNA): TGTGCCAGCAGCCACAGAACCAATCAGCCCCAGCATTTT.

The CDR3 protein is CASSLIGTGLYEQYF. CDR3 coding DNA: TGTGCCAGCAGCTTAATAGGGACAGGATTATACGAGCAGTACTTC. The chain has TRBV5-4 and TRBJ2-7, with 8 bases matching TRBD1. The ends lost 2 bases at V and 4 bases at J; junction bases unmatched: 8. Germline assignment: CDR1 SGHNT and CDR2 YYREEE (reference sequence). CDR3 size: 15 residues.

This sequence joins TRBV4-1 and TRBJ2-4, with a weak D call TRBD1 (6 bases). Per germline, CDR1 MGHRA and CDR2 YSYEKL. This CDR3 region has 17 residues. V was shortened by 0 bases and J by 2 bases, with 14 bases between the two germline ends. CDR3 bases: TGCGCCAGCAGCCAAGACAGGGGCAGGGTCCCCAAAAACATTCAGTACTTC. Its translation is CASSQDRGRVPKNIQYF.

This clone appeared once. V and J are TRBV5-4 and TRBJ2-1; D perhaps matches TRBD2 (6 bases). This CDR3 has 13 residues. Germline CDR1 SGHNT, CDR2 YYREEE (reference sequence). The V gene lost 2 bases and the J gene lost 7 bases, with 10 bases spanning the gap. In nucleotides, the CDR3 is TGTGCCAGCAGCTTTGGGGGACTTAATGAGCAGTTCTTC. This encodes CASSFGGLNEQFF.

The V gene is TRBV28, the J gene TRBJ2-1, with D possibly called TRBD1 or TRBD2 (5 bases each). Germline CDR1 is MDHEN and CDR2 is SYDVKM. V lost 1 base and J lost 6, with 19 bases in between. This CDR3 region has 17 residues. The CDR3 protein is CASSLYSRGPKGNEQFF. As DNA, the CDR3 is TGTGCCAGCAGTTTATACTCCCGGGGACCGAAAGGCAATGAGCAGTTCTTC.

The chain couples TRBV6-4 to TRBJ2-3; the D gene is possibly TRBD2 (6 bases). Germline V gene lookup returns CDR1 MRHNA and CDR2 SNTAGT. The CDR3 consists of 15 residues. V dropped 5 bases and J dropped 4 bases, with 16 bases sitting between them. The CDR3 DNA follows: TGTGCCAGCAGTCGGGGGACCTTGGCAGCAGATACGCAGTATTTT. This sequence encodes CASSRGTLAADTQYF.

The CDR3, as DNA: TGCGCCAGCAGCCAGCGGGAGGGCTCCTACGAGCAGTACTTC. Translation: CASSQREGSYEQYF. The rearrangement joins TRBV5-1 to TRBJ2-7, with 10 bases identical to TRBD2. From germline, CDR1 is SGHRS and CDR2 YFSETQ. The CDR3 consists of 14 residues. The ends lost 4 bases at V and 0 bases at J; junction bases unmatched: 1.

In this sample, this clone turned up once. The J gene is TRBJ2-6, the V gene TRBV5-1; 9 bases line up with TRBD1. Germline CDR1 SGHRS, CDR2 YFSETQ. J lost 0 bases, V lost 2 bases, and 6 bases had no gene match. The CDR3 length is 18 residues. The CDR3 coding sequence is TGCGCCAGCAGCTTCGGGACAGGGTTCGTCTCTGGGGCCAACGTCCTGACTTTC. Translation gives CASSFGTGFVSGANVLTF.

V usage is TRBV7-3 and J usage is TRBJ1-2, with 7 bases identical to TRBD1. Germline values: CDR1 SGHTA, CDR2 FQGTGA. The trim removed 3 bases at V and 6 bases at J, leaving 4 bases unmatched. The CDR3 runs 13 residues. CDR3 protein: CASSFVQGDGYTF. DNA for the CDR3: TGTGCCAGCAGCTTCGTCCAGGGGGATGGCTACACCTTC. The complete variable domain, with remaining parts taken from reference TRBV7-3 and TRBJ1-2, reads GAGVSQTPSNKVTEKGKYVELRCDPISGHTALYWYRQSLGQGPEFLIYFQGTGAADDSGLPNDRFFAVRPEGSVSTLKIQRTERGDSAVYLCASSFVQGDGYTFGSGTRLTVV.

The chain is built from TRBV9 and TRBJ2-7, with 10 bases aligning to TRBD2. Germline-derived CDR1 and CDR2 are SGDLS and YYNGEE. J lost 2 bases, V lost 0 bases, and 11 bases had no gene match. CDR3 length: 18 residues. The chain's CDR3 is CASSVGPNLAGVTYEQYF. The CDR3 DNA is TGTGCCAGCAGCGTAGGCCCCAATCTAGCGGGAGTTACCTACGAGCAGTACTTC. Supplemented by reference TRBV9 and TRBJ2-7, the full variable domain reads DSGVTQTPKHLITATGQRVTLRCSPRSGDLSVYWYQQSLDQGLQFLIQYYNGEERAKGNILERFSAQQFPDLHSELNLSSLELGDSALYFCASSVGPNLAGVTYEQYFGPGTRLTVT.

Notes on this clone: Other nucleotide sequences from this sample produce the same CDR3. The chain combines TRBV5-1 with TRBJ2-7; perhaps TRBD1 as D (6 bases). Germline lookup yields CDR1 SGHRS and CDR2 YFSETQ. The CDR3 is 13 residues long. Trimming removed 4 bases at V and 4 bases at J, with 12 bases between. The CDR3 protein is CASSVDRPYEQYF. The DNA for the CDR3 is TGCGCCAGCAGCGTAGACAGGCCTTACGAGCAGTACTTC. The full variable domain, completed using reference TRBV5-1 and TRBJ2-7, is KAGVTQTPRYLIKTRGQQVTLSCSPISGHRSVSWYQQTPGQGLQFLFEYFSETQRNKGNFPGRFSGRQFSNSRSEMNVSTLELGDSALYLCASSVDRPYEQYFGPGTRLTVT.

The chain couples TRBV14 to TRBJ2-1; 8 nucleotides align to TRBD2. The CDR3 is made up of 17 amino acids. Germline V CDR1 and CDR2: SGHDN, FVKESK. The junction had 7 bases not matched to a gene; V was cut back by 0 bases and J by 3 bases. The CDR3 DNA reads TGTGCCAGCAGCCAAGAGTTCACGGGACTAGGCTACAATGAGCAGTTCTTC. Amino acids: CASSQEFTGLGYNEQFF.

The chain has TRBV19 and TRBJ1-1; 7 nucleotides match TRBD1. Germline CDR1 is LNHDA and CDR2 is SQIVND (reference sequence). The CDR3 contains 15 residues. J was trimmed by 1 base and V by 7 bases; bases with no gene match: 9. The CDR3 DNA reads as TGTGCCAGTACCGACAGGGACTTCTGGAACACTGAAGCTTTCTTT. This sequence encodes CASTDRDFWNTEAFF. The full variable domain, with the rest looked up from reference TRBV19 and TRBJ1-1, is DGGITQSPKYLFRKEGQNVTLSCEQNLNHDAMYWYRQDPGQGLRLIYYSQIVNDFQKGDIAEGYSVSREKKESFPLTVTSAQKNPTAFYLCASTDRDFWNTEAFFGQGTRLTVV.

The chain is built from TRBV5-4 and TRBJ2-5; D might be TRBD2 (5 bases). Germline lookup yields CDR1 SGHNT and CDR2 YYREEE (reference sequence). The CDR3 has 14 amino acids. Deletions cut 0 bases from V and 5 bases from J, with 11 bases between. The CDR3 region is CASSLDPGLETQYF. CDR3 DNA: TGTGCCAGCAGCTTGGATCCGGGGTTGGAGACCCAGTACTTC.

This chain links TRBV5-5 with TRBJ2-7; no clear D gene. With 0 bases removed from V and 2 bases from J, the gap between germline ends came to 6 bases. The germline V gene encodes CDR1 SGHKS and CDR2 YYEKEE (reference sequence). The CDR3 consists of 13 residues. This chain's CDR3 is CASSLEQTYEQYF. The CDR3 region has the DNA TGTGCCAGCAGCTTGGAACAGACCTACGAGCAGTACTTC. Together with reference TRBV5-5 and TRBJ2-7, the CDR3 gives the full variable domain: DAGVTQSPTHLIKTRGQQVTLRCSPISGHKSVSWYQQVLGQGPQFIFQYYEKEERGRGNFPDRFSARQFPNYSSELNVNALLLGDSALYLCASSLEQTYEQYFGPGTRLTVT.

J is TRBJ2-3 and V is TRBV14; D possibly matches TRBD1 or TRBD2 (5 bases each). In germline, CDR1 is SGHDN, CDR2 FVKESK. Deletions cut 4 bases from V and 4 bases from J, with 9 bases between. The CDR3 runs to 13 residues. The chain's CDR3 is CASSLLGADTQYF. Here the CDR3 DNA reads TGTGCCAGCAGCCTCCTGGGGGCAGATACGCAGTATTTT. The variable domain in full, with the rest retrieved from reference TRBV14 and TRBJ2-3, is EAGVTQFPSHSVIEKGQTVTLRCDPISGHDNLYWYRRVMGKEIKFLLHFVKESKQDESGMPNNRFLAERTGGTYSTLKVQPAELEDSGVYFCASSLLGADTQYFGPGTRLTVL.